This T cell receptor beta chain was recorded in a study of cytomegalovirus exposure and HLA in healthy donors. 13 Jbeta primers and 60 Vbeta primers were used for the PCR. This table comes from immunoSEQ multiplex PCR, and its TCRdb copy is limited to in-frame clones, with some not included. The sample table sets out some 150,000 clones. CDR1 LGHNA and CDR2 YSLEER come from the germline V gene. Trimming pared 0 bases from V and 4 bases from J, leaving 12 bases between. The CDR3 has 15 amino acids. The sample was PBMCs. The clonotype comes from a middle-aged man in good health and CMV-seronegative. V is TRBV4-3 and J is TRBJ1-2; a weak D match, TRBD1 (5 bases). The CDR3 sequence: CASSQDERGTYGYTF. In DNA form, the CDR3 reads TGCGCCAGCAGCCAAGATGAAAGGGGTACCTATGGCTACACCTTC.